A selection of T cell receptor beta chains follows, all from one sample in a study of T cells after posttransplantation cyclophosphamide. Only in-frame clones appear in the TCRdb table, and some are missing; sequencing was by immunoSEQ multiplex PCR. Counted here are 7,000 to 10,000 clones, 95% to 99% occurring once; the ten biggest clones make up 0.27%. The sample taken for sequencing was naive CD8+ T cells sorted from PBMCs. These receptors were collected from a man in his forties or fifties in good health, CMV-negative, and a related stem cell transplant donor. Each CDR3 is given with its conserved first and last residue. The D gene is left open where the match is weak. Only some rows state a clone size, as once, few, many or a class for expanded clones.

NA	TRBD2	TRBV9	TRBJ2-2	CASSVVSSGMNTGELFF	TGTGCCAGCAGCGTAGTGTCTAGCGGGATGAACACCGGGGAGCTGTTTTTT
NA	NA	TRBV29-1	TRBJ1-1	CSATNREWGNTEAFF	TGCAGCGCTACAAACAGGGAATGGGGGAACACTGAAGCTTTCTTT
NA	NA	TRBV7-8	TRBJ1-1	CASSLGGVNTEAFF	TGTGCCAGCAGCTTAGGGGGGGTGAACACTGAAGCTTTCTTT
NA	NA	TRBV19	TRBJ1-3	CASSLPDRHSGNTIYF	TGTGCCAGTAGCCTCCCCGACAGACACTCTGGAAACACCATATATTTT
NA	TRBD2	TRBV27	TRBJ2-1	CASSYLAGGLGEQFF	TGTGCCAGCAGTTATCTAGCGGGGGGGCTTGGAGAGCAGTTCTTC
once	NA	TRBV30	TRBJ2-7	CAWSAFVGARAYEQYF	TGTGCCTGGAGTGCCTTCGTAGGGGCCCGTGCCTACGAGCAGTACTTC
NA	TRBD1	TRBV7-3	TRBJ1-2	CASSLSGGTNYGYTF	TGTGCCAGCAGCTTATCAGGGGGGACTAACTATGGCTACACCTTC
NA	NA	TRBV18	TRBJ2-6	CASAQEPYLNSGANVLTF	TGTGCCAGCGCACAGGAGCCCTACCTGAACTCTGGGGCCAACGTCCTGACTTTC
NA	NA	TRBV19	TRBJ2-1	CASSMVNRPPTIEQFF	TGTGCCAGTAGTATGGTAAACAGGCCTCCTACAATTGAGCAGTTCTTC
once	TRBD2	TRBV7-9	TRBJ2-1	CASSASGRDDEQFF	TGTGCCAGCAGCGCTAGCGGGAGGGATGATGAGCAGTTCTTC
NA	TRBD2	TRBV7-9	TRBJ2-1	CASSPPRTGRGNEQFF	TGTGCCAGCAGCCCGCCAAGGACCGGGAGGGGCAATGAGCAGTTCTTC
NA	TRBD2	TRBV4-1	TRBJ2-5	CASSPVGGNQETQYF	TGCGCCAGCAGCCCGGTGGGGGGGAACCAAGAGACCCAGTACTTC
NA	NA	TRBV19	TRBJ1-1	CASRGYLPSGNTEAFF	TGTGCCAGTAGGGGTTACCTCCCTAGCGGGAACACTGAAGCCTTCTTT
NA	NA	TRBV7-9	TRBJ1-2	CASTGGVVRHNYGYTF	TGTGCCAGCACCGGAGGGGTAGTCCGCCATAACTATGGCTACACCTTC
few	TRBD1	TRBV2	TRBJ1-4	CASSEGFQGETKLFF	TGTGCCAGCAGTGAAGGGTTCCAGGGGGAGACGAAACTGTTTTTT